The 10 T cell receptor beta chains listed next were all sequenced from one sample in a study of regulatory T cells in long-lasting Graves disease. Time point: persistent/refractory GD, antithyroid drugs over 5 years with positive TRAb. From RNA extracted from PBMCs, the TCR library was made. Library construction for TCR beta used iRepertoire HTBI primers and Arm-PCR of CDR3 regions. TCRdb itself ran the multiplex PCR reads through MiXCR, one entry per CDR3 protein. The repertoire holds around 400,000 distinct CDR3 sequences, roughly 21% seen once, with 14% in the top ten. The sample consisted of peripheral blood mononuclear cells (PBMCs), taken when the disease was refractory, from a patient treated with antithyroid drugs. These receptors were obtained from a female donor with Graves disease.

This clonotype has only a few counts. This sequence joins TRBV30 and TRBJ1-3; D possibly corresponds to TRBD1 (6 bases). Per germline, CDR1 GTSNPN and CDR2 SVGIG (reference sequence). V was trimmed by 2 bases and J by 1 base, leaving 9 bases between them. The length of the CDR3 is 14 residues. The CDR3 DNA follows: TGTGCCTGGAGTACAGGGTTGTCTGGAAACACCATATATTTT. Protein: CAWSTGLSGNTIYF.

This clonotype was counted only a few times. The V gene is TRBV20-1, the J gene TRBJ2-7, with a possible D match to TRBD2 (5 bases). The germline V gene encodes CDR1 DFQATT and CDR2 SNEGSKA (reference sequence). The ends were cut back, 5 bases at V and 2 bases at J, with 13 bases in the middle. The CDR3 consists of 13 residues. The CDR3 region has the DNA TGCAGTGCTGACGTCGGGGTCACCTACGAGCAGTACTTC. Protein sequence: CSADVGVTYEQYF.

This clonotype is termed medium-sized. The chain joins TRBV15 to TRBJ2-7; D is unclear. CDR1 and CDR2 from the germline V gene are LNHNV and YYDKDF (reference sequence). The V and J ends lost 4 bases and 3 bases respectively, with 10 bases between them. This CDR3 region has 13 residues. As DNA, the CDR3 is TGTGCCACCAGCAACTCCATGAGCTACGAGCAGTACTTC. Its protein is CATSNSMSYEQYF.

In this sample, this clonotype turned up a few times. This chain uses TRBV5-1 with TRBJ2-5; D is uncertain. Germline CDR1 reads SGHRS; CDR2 reads YFSETQ. Trimming stripped 4 bases from V and 0 bases from J, with 16 bases between. The CDR3 extends over 16 amino acids. DNA for the CDR3: TGCGCCAGCAGCGTGGACGGTCTAACATACCAAGAGACCCAGTACTTC. It is translated as CASSVDGLTYQETQYF.

In this sample, this clonotype turned up many times. The chain employs TRBV27 and TRBJ1-1; D is unclear. Trimming took 10 bases from V and 1 from J, leaving 10 bases between them. CDR3 length equals 12 residues. Germline V lookup: CDR1 MNHEY, CDR2 SMNVEV (reference sequence). The CDR3 DNA sequence: TGTGCCACTAGACAAGCGAACACTGAAGCTTTCTTT. Encoded protein: CATRQANTEAFF.

The V and J genes are TRBV5-1 and TRBJ2-7; tentatively, D is TRBD2 (5 bases). Trimming removed 1 base at V and 6 bases at J, with 11 bases between. The CDR3 spans 13 residues. Germline V lookup: CDR1 SGHRS, CDR2 YFSETQ. The CDR3 is CASSLFLAAEQYF. The CDR3 DNA reads as TGCGCCAGCAGCTTGTTCCTAGCAGCCGAGCAGTACTTC. Together with reference TRBV5-1 and TRBJ2-7, the CDR3 gives the full variable domain: KAGVTQTPRYLIKTRGQQVTLSCSPISGHRSVSWYQQTPGQGLQFLFEYFSETQRNKGNFPGRFSGRQFSNSRSEMNVSTLELGDSALYLCASSLFLAAEQYFGPGTRLTVT.

This clonotype was recorded many times. This sequence joins TRBV28 and TRBJ2-7; D is unresolved. The length of the CDR3 is 13 residues. Between the trimmed V and J ends, which lost 6 bases and 2 bases, there was a span of 11 bases. Germline V gene sequence: CDR1 MDHEN, CDR2 SYDVKM. Here the CDR3 reads CASSRPRPYEQYF. CDR3 in DNA: TGTGCCAGCAGCCGCCCCCGGCCCTACGAGCAGTACTTC.

This clonotype occurred many times. V gene TRBV19 combines with J gene TRBJ1-2; 9 bases line up with TRBD1. Germline V gives CDR1 LNHDA, CDR2 SQIVND (reference sequence). The CDR3 has 13 amino acids. The ends lost 4 bases at V and 10 bases at J; junction bases unmatched: 7. The CDR3 sequence is CASSTPGTGTYTF. The CDR3 nucleotides are TGTGCCAGTAGTACCCCCGGGACAGGGACCTACACCTTC. Supplemented by reference TRBV19 and TRBJ1-2, the full variable domain reads DGGITQSPKYLFRKEGQNVTLSCEQNLNHDAMYWYRQDPGQGLRLIYYSQIVNDFQKGDIAEGYSVSREKKESFPLTVTSAQKNPTAFYLCASSTPGTGTYTFGSGTRLTVV.

This clonotype was observed at least ten times. J is TRBJ1-6 and V is TRBV27; D perhaps matches TRBD1 (5 bases). Germline V lookup: CDR1 MNHEY, CDR2 SMNVEV (reference sequence). V lost 4 bases to trimming and J lost 8 bases, with 12 bases between them. The CDR3 length is 14 residues. DNA for the CDR3: TGTGCCAGCAGTTACGGACATAAGGATTCACCCCTCCACTTT. Protein product: CASSYGHKDSPLHF.

This clonotype was observed many times. The rearrangement uses TRBV28 and TRBJ2-5; D unclear. In germline, CDR1 is MDHEN, CDR2 SYDVKM. This CDR3 is built from 13 residues. Trimming removed 6 bases at V and 5 bases at J, with 13 bases between. The CDR3 DNA reads as TGTGCCAGCAGCCTCCTAAACGGCGAGACCCAGTACTTC. Translation: CASSLLNGETQYF.